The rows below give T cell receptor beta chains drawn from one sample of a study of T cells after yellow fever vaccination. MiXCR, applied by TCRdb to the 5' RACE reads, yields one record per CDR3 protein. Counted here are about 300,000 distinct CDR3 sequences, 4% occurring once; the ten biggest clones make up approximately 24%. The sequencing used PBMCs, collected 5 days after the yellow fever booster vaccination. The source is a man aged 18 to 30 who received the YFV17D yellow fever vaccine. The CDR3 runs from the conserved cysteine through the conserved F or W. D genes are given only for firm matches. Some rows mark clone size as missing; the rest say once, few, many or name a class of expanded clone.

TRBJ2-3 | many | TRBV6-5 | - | CASSHIRQDTQYF | TGTGCCAGCAGTCACATACGGCAGGATACGCAGTATTTT
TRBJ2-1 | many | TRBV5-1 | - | CASKPRVFSNEQFF | TGCGCCAGCAAACCCAGGGTTTTCTCGAATGAGCAGTTCTTC
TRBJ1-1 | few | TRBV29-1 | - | CSVASQGGTEAFF | TGCAGCGTTGCTAGTCAGGGAGGCACTGAAGCTTTCTTT
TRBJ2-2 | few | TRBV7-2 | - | CASSRFTARQTGELFF | TGTGCCAGCAGTCGCTTTACAGCAAGACAAACCGGGGAGCTGTTTTTT
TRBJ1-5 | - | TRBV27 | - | CASSYGGDQPQHF | TGTGCCAGCTCATACGGGGGTGATCAGCCCCAGCATTTT
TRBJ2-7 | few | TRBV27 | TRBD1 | CASSLNWDSYEQYF | TGTGCCAGCAGTTTAAACTGGGACAGCTACGAGCAGTACTTC
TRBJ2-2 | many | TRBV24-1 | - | CATSESGFSTGELFF | TGTGCCACCAGTGAGTCGGGATTCTCGACCGGGGAGCTGTTTTTT
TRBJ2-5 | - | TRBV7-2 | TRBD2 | CASSLGLAGGAGKTQYF | TGTGCCAGCAGCTTGGGACTAGCGGGGGGTGCAGGAAAGACCCAGTACTTC
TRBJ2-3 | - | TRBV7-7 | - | CASSLGPRGASTDTQYF | TGTGCCAGCAGCTTAGGGCCTAGGGGAGCTAGCACAGATACGCAGTATTTT
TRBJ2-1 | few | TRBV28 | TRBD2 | CASSFPWPSGYNEQFF | TGTGCCAGCAGTTTCCCCTGGCCTAGCGGGTACAATGAGCAGTTCTTC
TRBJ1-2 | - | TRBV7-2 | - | CASSPALGYTF | TGTGCCAGCAGCCCAGCCCTTGGCTACACCTTC
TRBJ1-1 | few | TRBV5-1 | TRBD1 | CASSFGQGPTEAFF | TGCGCCAGCAGCTTCGGACAGGGACCCACTGAAGCTTTCTTT
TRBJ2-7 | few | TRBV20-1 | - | CSAKPTETYEQYF | TGCAGTGCTAAACCGACTGAAACCTACGAGCAGTACTTC
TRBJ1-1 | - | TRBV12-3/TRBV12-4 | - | CASSLALGPEAFF | TGTGCCAGCAGTTTAGCGCTAGGACCTGAAGCTTTCTTT
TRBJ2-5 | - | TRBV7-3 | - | CASSFGAGPQETQYF | TGTGCCAGCAGCTTCGGAGCCGGCCCCCAAGAGACCCAGTACTTC
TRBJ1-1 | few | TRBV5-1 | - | CASSLLPGVEAFF | TGCGCCAGCAGCTTGCTCCCGGGAGTTGAAGCTTTCTTT
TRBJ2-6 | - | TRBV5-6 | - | CASSPTANTAGANVLTF | TGTGCCAGCAGCCCGACAGCGAACACGGCTGGGGCCAACGTCCTGACTTTC
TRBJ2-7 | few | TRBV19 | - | CASRPSSRDEQYF | TGTGCCAGTAGACCTTCAAGCAGGGACGAGCAGTACTTC
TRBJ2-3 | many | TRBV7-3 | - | CASSPGGWADTQYF | TGTGCCAGCAGCCCGGGTGGTTGGGCAGATACGCAGTATTTT
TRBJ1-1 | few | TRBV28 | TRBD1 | CASRIWTGGTEAFF | TGTGCCAGCAGAATATGGACAGGGGGCACTGAAGCTTTCTTT
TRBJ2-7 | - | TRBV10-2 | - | CASRPGTGQSYEQYF | TGCGCCAGCAGACCGGGAACGGGCCAAAGCTACGAGCAGTACTTC
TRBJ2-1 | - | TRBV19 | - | CASSMGLSSYNEQFF | TGTGCCAGTAGTATGGGACTGAGCTCCTACAATGAGCAGTTCTTC
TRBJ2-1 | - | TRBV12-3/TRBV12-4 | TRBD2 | CASSLLGGAIDEQFF | TGTGCCAGCAGTTTACTCGGGGGGGCGATCGATGAGCAGTTCTTC
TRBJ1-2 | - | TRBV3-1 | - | CASSTRQTAYGYTF | TGTGCCAGCAGCACCCGACAGACCGCCTATGGCTACACCTTC
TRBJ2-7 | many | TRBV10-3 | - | CAISYQGYYEQYF | TGTGCCATCAGCTATCAGGGGTACTACGAGCAGTACTTC
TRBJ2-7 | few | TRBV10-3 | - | CATSDSYEQYF | TGTGCCACCAGCGATTCCTACGAGCAGTACTTC